The 2 T cell receptor beta chains below were found in one sample sequenced in a study of cytomegalovirus exposure and HLA in healthy donors. The protocol was immunoSEQ multiplex PCR, while the TCRdb copy is restricted to in-frame clones and leaves out a portion. This table holds about 110,000 clones, roughly nine tenths found once. Specimen: PBMCs. These receptors were obtained from a woman between 18 and 30 years old in good health and CMV-seronegative.

J is TRBJ2-4 and V is TRBV6-6; the match to TRBD2 covers 10 bases. With V trimmed by 7 bases and J by 8 bases, 5 bases remained unmatched. CDR1 is MNHNY and CDR2 is SVGAGI in the germline V gene (reference sequence). The CDR3 is 13 amino acids. CDR3 DNA sequence: TGTGCCAGCACCCACGGGACTAGCGACATTCAGTACTTC. Translating gives CASTHGTSDIQYF.

J is TRBJ1-6 and V is TRBV11-3, with D uncertain. Per germline, CDR1 SGHNT and CDR2 YENEEA. V dropped 0 bases and J dropped 9 bases, with 6 bases sitting between them. The CDR3 is made up of 13 amino acids. The CDR3 spells CASSLDQISPLHF. The DNA for the CDR3 is TGTGCCAGCAGCTTAGATCAGATTTCACCCCTCCACTTT.